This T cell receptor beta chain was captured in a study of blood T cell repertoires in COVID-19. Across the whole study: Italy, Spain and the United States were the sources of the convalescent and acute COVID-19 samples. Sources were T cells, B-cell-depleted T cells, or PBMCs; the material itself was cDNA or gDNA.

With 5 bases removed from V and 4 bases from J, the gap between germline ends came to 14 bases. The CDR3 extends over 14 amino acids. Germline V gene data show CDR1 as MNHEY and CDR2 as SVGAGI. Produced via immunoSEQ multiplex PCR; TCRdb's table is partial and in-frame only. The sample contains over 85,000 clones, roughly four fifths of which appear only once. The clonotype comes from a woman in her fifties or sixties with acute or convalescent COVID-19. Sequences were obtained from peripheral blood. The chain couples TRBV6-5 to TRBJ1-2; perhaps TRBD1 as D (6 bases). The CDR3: CASSPTGPPYGYTF. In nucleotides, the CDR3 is TGTGCCAGCAGTCCCACAGGGCCCCCCTATGGCTACACCTTC.